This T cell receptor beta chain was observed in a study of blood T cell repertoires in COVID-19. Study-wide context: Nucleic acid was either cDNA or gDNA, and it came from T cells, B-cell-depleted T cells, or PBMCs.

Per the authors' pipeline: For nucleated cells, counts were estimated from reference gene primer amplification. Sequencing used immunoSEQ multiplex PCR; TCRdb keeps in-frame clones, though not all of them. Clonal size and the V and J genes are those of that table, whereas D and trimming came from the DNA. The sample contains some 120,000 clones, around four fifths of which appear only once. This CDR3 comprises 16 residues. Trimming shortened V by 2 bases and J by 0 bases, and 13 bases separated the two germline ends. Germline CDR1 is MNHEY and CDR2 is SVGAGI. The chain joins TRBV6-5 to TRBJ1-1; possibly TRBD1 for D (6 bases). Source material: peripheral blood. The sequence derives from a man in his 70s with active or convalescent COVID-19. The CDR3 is CASSYGGGRMNTEAFF. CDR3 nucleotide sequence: TGTGCCAGCAGTTACGGGGGGGGGCGGATGAACACTGAAGCTTTCTTT.